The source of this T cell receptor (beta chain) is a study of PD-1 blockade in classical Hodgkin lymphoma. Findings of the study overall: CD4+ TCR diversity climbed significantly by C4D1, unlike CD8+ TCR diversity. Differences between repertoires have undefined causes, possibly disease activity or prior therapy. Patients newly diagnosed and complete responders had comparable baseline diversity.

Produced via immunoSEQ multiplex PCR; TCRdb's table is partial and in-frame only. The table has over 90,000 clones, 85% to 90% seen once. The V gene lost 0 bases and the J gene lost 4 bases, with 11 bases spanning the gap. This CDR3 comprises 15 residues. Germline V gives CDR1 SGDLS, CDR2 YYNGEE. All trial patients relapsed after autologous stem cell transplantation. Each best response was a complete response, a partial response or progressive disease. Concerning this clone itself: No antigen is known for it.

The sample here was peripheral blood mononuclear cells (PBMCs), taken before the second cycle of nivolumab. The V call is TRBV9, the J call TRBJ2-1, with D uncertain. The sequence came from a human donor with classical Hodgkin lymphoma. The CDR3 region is CASSVAGMGYNEQFF. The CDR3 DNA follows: TGTGCCAGCAGCGTAGCTGGAATGGGGTACAATGAGCAGTTCTTC.